This T cell receptor (beta chain) was captured in a study of T cells during gluten challenge in celiac disease (dated by TCRdb to between 2016 and 2019). Describing the broader study: Blood was collected at baseline, day 6 and day 14 of the challenge, whereas duodenal biopsies were collected at baseline and day 14. On the Illumina MiSeq, single-cell libraries were sequenced paired-end 250 bp and bulk libraries were sequenced paired-end 300 bp.

About this clonotype: No base quality values were provided; no much bigger clone lies one nucleotide off.

General conclusions and limits of the study: Gluten-specific T cells in the circulation reached a peak on day 6, and the day-6 repertoire appeared to be made up largely of expanded preexisting memory clonotypes. Across several patients, roughly 12-45% of single-cell TCR-alpha/beta clonotypes at the latest time point were also present at baseline; bulk data gave about 51-55%. Bulk sequencing of challenge samples was performed for only a couple of patients with many gluten-specific T cells. Clonal expansion rose on day 6, as shown by reduced sample-corrected Shannon diversity of circulating gluten-specific T cells.

V loses 10 bases of germline sequence and J loses 0 bases, and the interval between the two ends is 19 bases. Measured from the cysteine to the phenylalanine, the CDR3 is 16 residues long. Here the CDR3 DNA is all that survives: 48 bases in frame from base 1. CDR1 and CDR2 (MNHNS, SASEGT) derive from the germline V gene. The method behind the library was 5' RACE. TCRdb names Illumina MiSeq as the instrument used. Bulk TCR libraries were prepared with a modified SMART protocol. In the original analysis: Selected pRESTO steps were used to preprocess reads, and IMGT/HighV-QUEST was used to assign V, D, J genes and CDR3 junctions. A bulk sequence was kept only when the sequence appeared in at least two replicates with 10 or more cumulative reads. In samples containing more than 20 cells, repertoire diversity was estimated using a Shannon index corrected for undersampling. The public reads were quality trimmed at Q25 with fastp and then assembled into clones with MiXCR by TCRdb, keeping productive beta chains. Identical CDR3 protein sequences are pooled into one entry, listed with their most common genes and DNA. None of the V and J calls come from the authors' own analysis; TCRdb made them. This sample's table contains over 65 distinct CDR3 sequences.

A 14-day oral dietary gluten challenge was undertaken by treated celiac disease patients on a gluten-free diet so that recall of gluten-specific T cells could be studied. Tetramer-binding CD3+ CD8- CD4+ T cells were gated among live lamina propria cells, with CD11c, CD14, CD15, CD19 and CD56 cells excluded. Sorting was performed on an Aria II cell sorter as single cells, and bulk sorting was additionally performed when tetramer-positive cells were relatively numerous. At baseline and again on day 14, fewer than ten duodenal biopsies were taken from each challenged patient. Cryopreserved lamina propria cell suspensions were obtained from biopsies through removal of epithelium with EDTA, digestion with collagenase, homogenization and filtration. Before tetramer-binding CD4+ T cells were sorted, thawed cells were stained with a pool of PE-conjugated HLA-DQ:gluten tetramers that present immunodominant gluten epitopes.

The sample in question was gluten-specific CD4+ T cells sorted from the duodenum using tetramers, obtained at baseline or on day 14 of gluten challenge (not recorded which). This chain is built from TRBV6-1 and TRBJ1-3; a weak D assignment points to TRBD1 (6 bases agree). The clonotype originates from a female donor with celiac disease. The DNA sequence is as follows: TGTGCCAACAGGGTGTCGGTGGGGAGCTCTGGAAACACCATATATTTT. Its product reads: CANRVSVGSSGNTIYF.